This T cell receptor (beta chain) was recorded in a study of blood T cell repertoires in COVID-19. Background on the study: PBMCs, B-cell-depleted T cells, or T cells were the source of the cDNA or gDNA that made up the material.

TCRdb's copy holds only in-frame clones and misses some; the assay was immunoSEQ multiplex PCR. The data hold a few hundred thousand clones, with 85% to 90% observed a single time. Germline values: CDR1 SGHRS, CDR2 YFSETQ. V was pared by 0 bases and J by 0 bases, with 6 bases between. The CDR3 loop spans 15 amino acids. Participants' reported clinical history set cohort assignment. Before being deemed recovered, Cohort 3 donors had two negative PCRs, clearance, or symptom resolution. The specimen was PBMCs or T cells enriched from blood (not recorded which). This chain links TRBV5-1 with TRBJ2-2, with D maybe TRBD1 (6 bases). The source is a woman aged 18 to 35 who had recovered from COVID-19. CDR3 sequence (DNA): TGCGCCAGCAGCTTGGACAGGGCGAACACCGGGGAGCTGTTTTTT. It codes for CASSLDRANTGELFF.